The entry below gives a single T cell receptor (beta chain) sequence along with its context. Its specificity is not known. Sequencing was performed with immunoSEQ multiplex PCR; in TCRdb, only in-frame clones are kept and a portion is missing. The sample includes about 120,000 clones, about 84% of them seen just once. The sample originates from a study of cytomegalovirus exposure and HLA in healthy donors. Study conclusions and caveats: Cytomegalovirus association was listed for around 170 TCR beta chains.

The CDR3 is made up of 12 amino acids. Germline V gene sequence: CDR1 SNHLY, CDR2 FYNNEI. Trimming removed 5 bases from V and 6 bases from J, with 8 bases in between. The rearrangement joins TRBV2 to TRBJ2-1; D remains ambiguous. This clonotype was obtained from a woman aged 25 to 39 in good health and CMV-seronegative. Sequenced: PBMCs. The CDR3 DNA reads TGTGCCAGCAGTCTATTTGGCAATGAGCAGTTCTTC. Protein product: CASSLFGNEQFF.